The clone carrying this T cell receptor (beta chain) was seen more than once but under ten times. Its target is unknown. These data belong to a study of PD-1 blockade in classical Hodgkin lymphoma. Study summary: Nivolumab was given intravenously to patients at 3 mg/kg every 2 weeks.

Each patient's relapse followed autologous stem cell transplantation, and brentuximab vedotin exposure varied. Classification of best responses gave complete response, partial response or progressive disease. Clones were sequenced by immunoSEQ multiplex PCR, and TCRdb holds only the in-frame ones, with some missing. The data hold 90,000 to 100,000 clones, with 92% observed a single time. General observations from the study: The study reported lower baseline TCR diversity in newly diagnosed patients than in healthy donors. Complete responders matched newly diagnosed patients in baseline diversity.

This TCR was sampled from a human donor with classical Hodgkin lymphoma. The sample here was peripheral blood mononuclear cells (PBMCs), taken at baseline.

The CDR3 nucleotides read TGTGCCAGCAGCTTGCGGAGGGGGCGAGTATCAGGAACTGAAGCTTTCTTT. This codes for CASSLRRGRVSGTEAFF. V and J are TRBV7-9 and TRBJ1-1; 7 nucleotides align to TRBD1. The CDR3 runs to 17 residues. Trimming at V came to 3 bases and at J to 5 bases, leaving 15 bases not matched to a gene. Germline values: CDR1 SEHNR, CDR2 FQNEAQ (reference sequence).